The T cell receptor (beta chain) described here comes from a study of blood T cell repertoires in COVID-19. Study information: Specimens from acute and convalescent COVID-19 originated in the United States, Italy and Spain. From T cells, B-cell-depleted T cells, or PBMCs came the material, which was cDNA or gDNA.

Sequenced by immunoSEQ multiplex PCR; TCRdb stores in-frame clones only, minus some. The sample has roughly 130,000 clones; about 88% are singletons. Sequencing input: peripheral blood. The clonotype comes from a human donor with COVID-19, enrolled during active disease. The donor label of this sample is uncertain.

The DNA for the CDR3 is TGTGCCAGCACCCTAGGGGCTAGCGGACCCTACGAGCAGTACTTC. It encodes CASTLGASGPYEQYF. J is TRBJ2-7 and V is TRBV11-3, with 7 bases identical to TRBD2. The length of the CDR3 is 15 residues. The junction had 11 bases not matched to a gene; V was cut back by 7 bases and J by 2 bases. The germline gives CDR1 SGHNT, CDR2 YENEEA.